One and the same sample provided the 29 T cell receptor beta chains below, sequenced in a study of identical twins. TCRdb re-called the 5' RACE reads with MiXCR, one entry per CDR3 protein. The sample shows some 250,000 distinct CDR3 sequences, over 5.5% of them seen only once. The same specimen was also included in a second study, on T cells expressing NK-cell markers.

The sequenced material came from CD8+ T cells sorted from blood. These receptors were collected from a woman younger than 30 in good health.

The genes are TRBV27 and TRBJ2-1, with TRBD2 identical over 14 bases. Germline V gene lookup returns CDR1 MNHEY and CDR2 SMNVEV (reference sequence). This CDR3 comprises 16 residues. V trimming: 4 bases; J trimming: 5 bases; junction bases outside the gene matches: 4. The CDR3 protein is CASSSGTSGGNNEQFF. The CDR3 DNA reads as TGTGCCAGCAGTTCCGGGACTAGCGGGGGCAACAATGAGCAGTTCTTC.

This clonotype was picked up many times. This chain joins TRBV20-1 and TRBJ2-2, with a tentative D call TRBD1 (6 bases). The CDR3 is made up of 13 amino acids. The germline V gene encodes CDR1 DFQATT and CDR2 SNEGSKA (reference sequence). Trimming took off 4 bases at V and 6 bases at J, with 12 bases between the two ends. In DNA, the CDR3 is TGCAGTGCTAACAGGGATACGGCCGGGGAGCTGTTTTTT. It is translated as CSANRDTAGELFF.

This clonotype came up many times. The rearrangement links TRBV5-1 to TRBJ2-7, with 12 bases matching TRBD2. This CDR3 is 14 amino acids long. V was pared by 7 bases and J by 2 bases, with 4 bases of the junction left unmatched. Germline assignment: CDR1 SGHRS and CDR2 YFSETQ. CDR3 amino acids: CASALAGGTYEQYF. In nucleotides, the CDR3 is TGCGCCAGCGCACTAGCGGGAGGAACCTACGAGCAGTACTTC. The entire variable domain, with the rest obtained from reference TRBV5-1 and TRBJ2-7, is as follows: KAGVTQTPRYLIKTRGQQVTLSCSPISGHRSVSWYQQTPGQGLQFLFEYFSETQRNKGNFPGRFSGRQFSNSRSEMNVSTLELGDSALYLCASALAGGTYEQYFGPGTRLTVT.

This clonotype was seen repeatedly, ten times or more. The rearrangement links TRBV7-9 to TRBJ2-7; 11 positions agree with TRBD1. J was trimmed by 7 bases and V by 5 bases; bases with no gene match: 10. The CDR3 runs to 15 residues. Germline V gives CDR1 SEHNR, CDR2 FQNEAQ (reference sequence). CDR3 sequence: CASSQGGQGAWEQYF. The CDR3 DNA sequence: TGTGCCAGCAGCCAGGGAGGACAGGGGGCCTGGGAGCAGTACTTC. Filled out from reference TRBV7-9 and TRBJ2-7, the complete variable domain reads DTGVSQNPRHKITKRGQNVTFRCDPISEHNRLYWYRQTLGQGPEFLTYFQNEAQLEKSRLLSDRFSAERPKGSFSTLEIQRTEQGDSAMYLCASSQGGQGAWEQYFGPGTRLTVT.

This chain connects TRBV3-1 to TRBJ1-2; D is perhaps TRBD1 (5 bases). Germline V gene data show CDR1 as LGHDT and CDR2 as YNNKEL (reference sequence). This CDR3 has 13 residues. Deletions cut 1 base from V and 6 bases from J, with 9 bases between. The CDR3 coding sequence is TGTGCCAGCAGCCAAGCTAGGGGCCATGGCTACACCTTC. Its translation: CASSQARGHGYTF.

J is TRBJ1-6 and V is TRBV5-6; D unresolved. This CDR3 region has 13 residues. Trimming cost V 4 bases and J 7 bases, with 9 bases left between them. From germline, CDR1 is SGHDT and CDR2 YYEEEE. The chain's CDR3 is CASSHTLNSPLHF. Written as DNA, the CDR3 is TGTGCCAGCAGCCACACTTTGAATTCACCCCTCCACTTT.

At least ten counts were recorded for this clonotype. CDR3: CASSFSGESSYEQYF. DNA for the CDR3: TGTGCCAGCAGCTTTAGCGGGGAGAGCTCCTACGAGCAGTACTTC. This rearrangement joins TRBV5-6 to TRBJ2-7; 8 bases line up with TRBD2. The CDR3 totals 15 residues. V trimming: 2 bases; J trimming: 0 bases; junction bases outside the gene matches: 4. Germline V gene data show CDR1 as SGHDT and CDR2 as YYEEEE.

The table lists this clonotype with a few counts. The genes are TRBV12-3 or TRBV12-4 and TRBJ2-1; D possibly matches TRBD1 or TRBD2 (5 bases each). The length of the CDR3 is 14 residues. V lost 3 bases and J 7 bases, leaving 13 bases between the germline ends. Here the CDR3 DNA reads TGTGCCAGCAGTTTGGGGGAAGATTGGAATGAGCAGTTCTTC. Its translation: CASSLGEDWNEQFF.

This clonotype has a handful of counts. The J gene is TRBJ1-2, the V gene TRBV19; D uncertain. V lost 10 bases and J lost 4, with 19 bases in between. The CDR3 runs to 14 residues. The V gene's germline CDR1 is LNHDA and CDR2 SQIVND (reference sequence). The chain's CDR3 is CATSAAWISYGYTF. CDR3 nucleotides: TGTGCCACCTCGGCAGCTTGGATATCCTATGGCTACACCTTC. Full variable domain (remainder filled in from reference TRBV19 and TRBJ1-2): DGGITQSPKYLFRKEGQNVTLSCEQNLNHDAMYWYRQDPGQGLRLIYYSQIVNDFQKGDIAEGYSVSREKKESFPLTVTSAQKNPTAFYLCATSAAWISYGYTFGSGTRLTVV.

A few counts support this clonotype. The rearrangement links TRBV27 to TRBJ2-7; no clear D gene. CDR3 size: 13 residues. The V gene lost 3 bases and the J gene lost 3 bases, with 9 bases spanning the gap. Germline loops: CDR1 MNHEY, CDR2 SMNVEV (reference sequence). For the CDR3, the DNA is TGTGCCAGCAGTTTTGGGCAGTTCTACGAGCAGTACTTC. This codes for CASSFGQFYEQYF.

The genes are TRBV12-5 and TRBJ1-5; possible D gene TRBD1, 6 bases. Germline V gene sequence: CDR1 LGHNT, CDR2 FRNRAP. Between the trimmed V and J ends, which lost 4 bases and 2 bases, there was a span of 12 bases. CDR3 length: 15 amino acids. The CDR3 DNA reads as TGTGCTAGTGGTTACGGGGGGGGCGGCAATCAGCCCCAGCATTTT. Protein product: CASGYGGGGNQPQHF.

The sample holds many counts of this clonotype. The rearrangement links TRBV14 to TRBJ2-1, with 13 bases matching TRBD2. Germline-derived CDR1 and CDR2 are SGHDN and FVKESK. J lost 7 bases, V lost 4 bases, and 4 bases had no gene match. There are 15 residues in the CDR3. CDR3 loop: CASSLGTSGANEQFF. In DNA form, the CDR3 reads TGTGCCAGCAGCCTCGGGACTAGCGGGGCAAATGAGCAGTTCTTC.

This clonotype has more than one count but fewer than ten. The CDR3 loop is CASRWAGGYEQYF. CDR3 coding DNA: TGTGCCAGCAGATGGGCAGGGGGTTACGAGCAGTACTTC. V gene TRBV12-3 or TRBV12-4 combines with J gene TRBJ2-7; 7 positions match TRBD1. The ends lost 6 bases at V and 4 bases at J; junction bases unmatched: 6. CDR3 size: 13 residues.

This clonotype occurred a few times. CDR3 sequence reads: CASRSGKGYEQYF. In nucleotides, the CDR3 is TGTGCCAGCAGGTCAGGGAAAGGGTACGAGCAGTACTTC. The chain employs TRBV5-8 and TRBJ2-7; tentative D call: TRBD1 (5 bases). Germline-derived CDR1 and CDR2 are SGHTS and YDEGEE. This CDR3 spans 13 amino acids. The V and J ends lost 5 bases and 4 bases respectively, with 13 bases between them. Based on the CDR3 plus reference TRBV5-8 and TRBJ2-7, the full variable domain is EAGVTQSPTHLIKTRGQQATLRCSPISGHTSVYWYQQALGLGLQFLLWYDEGEERNRGNFPPRFSGRQFPNYSSELNVNALELEDSALYLCASRSGKGYEQYFGPGTRLTVT.

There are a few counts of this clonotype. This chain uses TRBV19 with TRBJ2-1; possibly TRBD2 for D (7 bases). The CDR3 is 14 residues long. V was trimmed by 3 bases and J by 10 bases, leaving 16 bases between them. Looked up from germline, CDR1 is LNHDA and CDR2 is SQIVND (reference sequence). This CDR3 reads CASSIISGGGEQFF. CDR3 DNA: TGTGCCAGTAGTATTATATCGGGGGGCGGGGAGCAGTTCTTC.

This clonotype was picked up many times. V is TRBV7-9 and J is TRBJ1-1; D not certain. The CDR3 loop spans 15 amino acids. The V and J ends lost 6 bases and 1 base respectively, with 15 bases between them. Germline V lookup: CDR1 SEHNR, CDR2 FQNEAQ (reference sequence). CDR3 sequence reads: CASSPPVSPNTEAFF. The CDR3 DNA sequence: TGTGCCAGCAGTCCTCCCGTATCACCGAACACTGAAGCTTTCTTT.

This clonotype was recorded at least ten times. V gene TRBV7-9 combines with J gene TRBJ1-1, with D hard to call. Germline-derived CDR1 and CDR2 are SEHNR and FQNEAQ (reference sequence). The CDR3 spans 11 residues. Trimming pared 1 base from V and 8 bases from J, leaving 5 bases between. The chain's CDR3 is CASSLDREAFF. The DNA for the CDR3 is TGTGCCAGCAGCTTAGACAGAGAAGCTTTCTTT.

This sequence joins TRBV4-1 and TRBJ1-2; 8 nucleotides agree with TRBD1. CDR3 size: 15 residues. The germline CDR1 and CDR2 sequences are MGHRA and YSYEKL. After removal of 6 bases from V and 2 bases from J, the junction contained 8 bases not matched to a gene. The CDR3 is CASSRSTGENYGYTF. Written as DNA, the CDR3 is TGCGCCAGCAGTCGCTCGACAGGGGAAAACTATGGCTACACCTTC.

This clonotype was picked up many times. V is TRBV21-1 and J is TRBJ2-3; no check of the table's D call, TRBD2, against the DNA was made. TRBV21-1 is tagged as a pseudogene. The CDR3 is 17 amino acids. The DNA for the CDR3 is TGTGCCAGCAGCAAGCCTCCCTCTAGCCGGTTCACAGATACGCAGTATTTT. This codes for CASSKPPSSRFTDTQYF.

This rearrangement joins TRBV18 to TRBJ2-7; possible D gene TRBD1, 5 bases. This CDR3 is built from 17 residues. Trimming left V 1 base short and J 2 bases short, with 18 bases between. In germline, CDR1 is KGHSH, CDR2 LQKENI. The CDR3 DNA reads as TGTGCCAGCTCACCACTCGCGTTGCCAGGGAACCCCTACGAGCAGTACTTC. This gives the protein CASSPLALPGNPYEQYF.

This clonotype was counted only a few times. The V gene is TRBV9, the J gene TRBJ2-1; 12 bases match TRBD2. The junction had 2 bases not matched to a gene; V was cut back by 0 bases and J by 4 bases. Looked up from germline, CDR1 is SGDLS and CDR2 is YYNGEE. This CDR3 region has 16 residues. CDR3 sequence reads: CASSVGTSGIYNEQFF. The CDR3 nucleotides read TGTGCCAGCAGCGTAGGGACTAGCGGGATATACAATGAGCAGTTCTTC. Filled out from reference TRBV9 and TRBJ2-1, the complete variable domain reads DSGVTQTPKHLITATGQRVTLRCSPRSGDLSVYWYQQSLDQGLQFLIQYYNGEERAKGNILERFSAQQFPDLHSELNLSSLELGDSALYFCASSVGTSGIYNEQFFGPGTRLTVL.

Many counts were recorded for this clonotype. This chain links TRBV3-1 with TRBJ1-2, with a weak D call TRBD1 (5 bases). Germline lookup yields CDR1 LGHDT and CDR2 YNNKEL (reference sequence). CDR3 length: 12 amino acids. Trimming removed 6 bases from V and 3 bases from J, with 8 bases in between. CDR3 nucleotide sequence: TGTGCCAGCAGTCGGGGGGACTATGGCTACACCTTC. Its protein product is CASSRGDYGYTF.

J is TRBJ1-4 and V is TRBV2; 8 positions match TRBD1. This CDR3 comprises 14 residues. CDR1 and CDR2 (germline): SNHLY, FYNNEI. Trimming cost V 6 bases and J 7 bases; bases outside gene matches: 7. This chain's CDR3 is CASSNRGNGEKLFF. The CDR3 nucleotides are TGTGCCAGCAGCAACAGGGGGAATGGTGAAAAACTGTTTTTT. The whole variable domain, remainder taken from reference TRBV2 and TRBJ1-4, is EPEVTQTPSHQVTQMGQEVILRCVPISNHLYFYWYRQILGQKVEFLVSFYNNEISEKSEIFDDQFSVERPDGSNFTLKIRSTKLEDSAMYFCASSNRGNGEKLFFGSGTQLSVL.

DNA of the CDR3: TGTGCCAGCAGTGAGGGCCTCCCAAGGGAGACCCAGTACTTC. Amino acids: CASSEGLPRETQYF. V and J are TRBV6-1 and TRBJ2-5; the D is unclear. V lost 3 bases and J lost 5, with 13 bases in between. From germline, CDR1 is MNHNS and CDR2 SASEGT. This CDR3 is 14 amino acids long.

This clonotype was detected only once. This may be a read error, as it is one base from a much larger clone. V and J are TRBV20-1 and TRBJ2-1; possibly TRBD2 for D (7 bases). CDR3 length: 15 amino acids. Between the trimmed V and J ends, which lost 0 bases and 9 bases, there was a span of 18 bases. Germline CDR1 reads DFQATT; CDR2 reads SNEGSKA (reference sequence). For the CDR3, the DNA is TGCAGTGCTAGAGATCGGGGGGCAGGGAACACTGAGCAGTTCTTC. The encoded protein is CSARDRGAGNTEQFF.

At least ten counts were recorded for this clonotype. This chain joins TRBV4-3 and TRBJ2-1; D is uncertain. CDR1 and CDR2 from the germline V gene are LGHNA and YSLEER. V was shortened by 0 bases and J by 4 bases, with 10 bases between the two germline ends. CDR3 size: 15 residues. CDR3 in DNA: TGCGCCAGCAGCCAAGATAATCACCAATACAATGAGCAGTTCTTC. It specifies CASSQDNHQYNEQFF.

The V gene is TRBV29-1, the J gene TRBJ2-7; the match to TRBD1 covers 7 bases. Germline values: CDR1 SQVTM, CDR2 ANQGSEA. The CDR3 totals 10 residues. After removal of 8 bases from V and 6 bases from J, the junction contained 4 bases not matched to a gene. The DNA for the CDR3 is TGCAGCATAAGACAGGGCGAGCAGTACTTC. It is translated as CSIRQGEQYF.

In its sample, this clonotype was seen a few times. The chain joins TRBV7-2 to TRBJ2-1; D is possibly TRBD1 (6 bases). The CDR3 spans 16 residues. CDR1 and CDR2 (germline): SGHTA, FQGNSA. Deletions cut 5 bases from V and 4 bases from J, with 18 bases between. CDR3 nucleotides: TGTGCCAGCAGCGCCCCGGGACATCTAAATTACAATGAGCAGTTCTTC. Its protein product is CASSAPGHLNYNEQFF.

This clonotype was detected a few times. CDR3 bases: TGTGCCAGCGGAGGGGATCGTACCGCACCGAGCTCCTACAATGAGCAGTTCTTC. Protein product: CASGGDRTAPSSYNEQFF. The genes are TRBV2 and TRBJ2-1; D may be TRBD2 (6 bases). Germline V gene sequence: CDR1 SNHLY, CDR2 FYNNEI. The CDR3 loop spans 18 amino acids. V dropped 8 bases and J dropped 0 bases, with 23 bases sitting between them.